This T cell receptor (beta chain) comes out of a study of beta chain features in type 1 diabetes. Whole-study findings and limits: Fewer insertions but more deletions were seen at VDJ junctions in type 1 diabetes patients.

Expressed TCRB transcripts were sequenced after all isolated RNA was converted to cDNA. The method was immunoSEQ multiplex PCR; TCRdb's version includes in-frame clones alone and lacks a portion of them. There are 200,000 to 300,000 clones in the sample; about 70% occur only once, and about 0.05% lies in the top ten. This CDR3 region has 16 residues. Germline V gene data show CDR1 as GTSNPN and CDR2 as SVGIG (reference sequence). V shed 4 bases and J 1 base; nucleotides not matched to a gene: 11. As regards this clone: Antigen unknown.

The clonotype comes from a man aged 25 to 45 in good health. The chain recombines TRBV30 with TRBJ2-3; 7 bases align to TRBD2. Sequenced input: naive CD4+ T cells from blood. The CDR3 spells CAWTEVLARGTDTQYF. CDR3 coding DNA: TGTGCCTGGACCGAAGTACTAGCGCGGGGCACAGATACGCAGTATTTT.